This T cell receptor (beta chain) is from a study of blood T cell repertoires in COVID-19. Everyone who took part was about 18 to 90 years old, and they came from about 25 US areas. Study processing details: Amplification from reference gene primers served as the basis for estimated nucleated cell counts. Produced via immunoSEQ multiplex PCR; TCRdb's table is partial and in-frame only. The D gene and trimming were derived from the DNA, and the V and J assignments and clone size from that table. This sample has over 200,000 clones, with just over 85% found just once. The CDR3 has 16 residues. This receptor was identified in a man between 18 and 35 years old who had recovered from COVID-19. This chain joins TRBV21-1 and TRBJ2-4; TRBD1 reflects the table's D call only, with no check against the DNA. TRBV21-1 is an annotated pseudogene. Sequencing was done on a sample of PBMCs or T cells enriched from blood (not recorded which). The CDR3, as DNA: TGTGCCAGCCCACCTAACAGGGGGCCGCCCAAAAACATTCAGTACTTC. Amino acid sequence: CASPPNRGPPKNIQYF.